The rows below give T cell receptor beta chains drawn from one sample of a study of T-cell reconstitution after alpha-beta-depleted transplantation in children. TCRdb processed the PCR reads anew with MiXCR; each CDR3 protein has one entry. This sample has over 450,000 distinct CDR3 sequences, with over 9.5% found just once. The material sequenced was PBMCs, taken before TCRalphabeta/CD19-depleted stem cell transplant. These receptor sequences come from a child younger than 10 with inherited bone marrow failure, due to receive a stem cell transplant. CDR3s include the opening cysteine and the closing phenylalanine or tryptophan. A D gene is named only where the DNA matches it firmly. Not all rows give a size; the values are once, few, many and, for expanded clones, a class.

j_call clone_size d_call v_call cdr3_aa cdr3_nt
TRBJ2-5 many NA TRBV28 CASSLMEWGTQYF TGTGCCAGCAGTTTAATGGAATGGGGGACCCAGTACTTC
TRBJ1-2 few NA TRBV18 CASSLQGTLSDYGYTF TGTGCCAGCTCCCTCCAGGGTACCCTTTCGGACTATGGCTACACCTTC
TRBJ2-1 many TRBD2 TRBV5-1 CASSSNPVLANEQFF TGCGCCAGCAGCTCGAACCCCGTACTAGCGAATGAGCAGTTCTTC
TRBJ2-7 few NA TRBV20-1 CSARGDKGPYEQYF TGCAGTGCTAGAGGAGACAAGGGACCCTACGAGCAGTACTTC
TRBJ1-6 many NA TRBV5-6 CASSLPENSPLHF TGTGCCAGCAGCTTGCCCGAGAATTCACCCCTCCACTTT
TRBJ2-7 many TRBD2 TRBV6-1 CASSEEREFYEQYF TGTGCCAGCAGTGAAGAGCGGGAGTTTTACGAGCAGTACTTC
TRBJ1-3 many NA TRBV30 CAWSTTLSSGNTIYF TGTGCCTGGAGTACAACTCTAAGCTCTGGAAACACCATATATTTT
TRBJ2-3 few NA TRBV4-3 CASSQVRLGLDTQYF TGCGCCAGCAGCCAAGTCAGGCTGGGGCTAGATACGCAGTATTTT
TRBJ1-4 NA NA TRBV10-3 CAISGGPNEKLFF TGTGCCATCAGTGGGGGTCCTAATGAAAAACTGTTTTTT
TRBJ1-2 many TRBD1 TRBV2 CARQGTNYGYTF TGTGCCAGACAGGGGACTAACTATGGCTACACCTTC
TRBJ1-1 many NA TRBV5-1 CASSSQMNTEAFF TGCGCCAGCAGCTCGCAGATGAACACTGAAGCTTTCTTT
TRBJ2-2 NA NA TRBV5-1 CASSLYPGNGELFF TGCGCCAGCAGCTTGTACCCAGGGAACGGGGAGCTGTTTTTT
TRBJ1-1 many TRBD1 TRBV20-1 CSAGTGLGPEAFF TGCAGTGCGGGGACAGGTCTCGGTCCTGAAGCTTTCTTT
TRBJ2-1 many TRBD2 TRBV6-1 CAAWRVGGSNEQFF TGTGCCGCCTGGAGGGTGGGAGGGAGCAATGAGCAGTTCTTC
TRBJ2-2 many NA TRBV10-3 CATAGANTGELFF TGTGCCACGGCAGGGGCGAACACCGGGGAGCTGTTTTTT
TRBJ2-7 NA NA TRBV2 CASSEGRGGYEQYF TGTGCCAGCAGTGAGGGCAGGGGTGGCTACGAGCAGTACTTC
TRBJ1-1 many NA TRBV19 CASSIRGGMNTEAFF TGTGCCAGTAGTATTAGGGGGGGAATGAACACTGAAGCTTTCTTT
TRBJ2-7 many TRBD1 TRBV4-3 CASSQAGTGGYEQYF TGCGCCAGCAGCCAAGCCGGGACAGGGGGGTACGAGCAGTACTTC
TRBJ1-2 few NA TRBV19 CASSMIQGNIRYGYTF TGTGCCAGTAGTATGATACAGGGTAACATCCGCTATGGCTACACCTTC
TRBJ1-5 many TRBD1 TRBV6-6 CASSGGNQPQHF TGTGCCAGTTCAGGGGGGAATCAGCCCCAGCATTTT
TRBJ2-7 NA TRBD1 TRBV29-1 CSVPGTGASYEQYF TGCAGCGTACCCGGGACAGGCGCTTCCTACGAGCAGTACTTC
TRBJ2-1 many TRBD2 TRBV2 CASSVWTSGSMIKQFF TGTGCCAGCAGTGTGTGGACTAGCGGGAGCATGATAAAGCAGTTCTTC
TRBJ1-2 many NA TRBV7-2 CASRGALYGYTF TGTGCCAGCAGGGGGGCGCTTTATGGCTACACCTTC
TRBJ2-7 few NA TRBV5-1 CASSLGPLQGSSYEQYF TGCGCCAGCAGCTTGGGGCCCCTACAAGGGTCCTCCTACGAGCAGTACTTC
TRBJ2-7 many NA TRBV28 CASTPFRDRTYEQYF TGTGCCAGCACCCCTTTCCGGGACCGCACCTACGAGCAGTACTTC
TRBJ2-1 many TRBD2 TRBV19 CASSITFGGRAGYEQFF TGTGCCAGTAGTATAACATTTGGCGGGAGGGCCGGTTATGAGCAGTTCTTC
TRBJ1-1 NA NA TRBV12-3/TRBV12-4 CASSKAVNTEAFF TGTGCCAGCTCGAAAGCCGTAAACACTGAAGCTTTCTTT
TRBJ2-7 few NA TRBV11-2 CASSLERVGYEQYF TGTGCCAGCAGCTTAGAGCGCGTCGGCTACGAGCAGTACTTC
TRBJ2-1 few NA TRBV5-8 CASSWSIGLNNEQFF TGTGCCAGCAGCTGGAGCATCGGACTAAACAATGAGCAGTTCTTC
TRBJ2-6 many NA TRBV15 CATSRGGEYSGANVLTF TGTGCCACCAGCAGAGGTGGGGAATACTCTGGGGCCAACGTCCTGACTTTC
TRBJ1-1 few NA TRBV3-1 CASSPDTGPTEAFF TGTGCCAGCAGCCCTGATACGGGACCGACTGAAGCTTTCTTT
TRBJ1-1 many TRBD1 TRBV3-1 CASSHRVEGANTEAFF TGTGCCAGCAGCCACCGAGTAGAGGGGGCTAACACTGAAGCTTTCTTT
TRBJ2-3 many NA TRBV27 CASSLIPYTTDTQYF TGTGCCAGCAGTTTAATCCCCTATACCACAGATACGCAGTATTTT
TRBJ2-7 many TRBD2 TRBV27 CASSLSPGTSGHEQYF TGTGCCAGCAGTTTATCGCCCGGGACTAGCGGTCACGAGCAGTACTTC
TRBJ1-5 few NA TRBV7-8 CASSLWGADNQPQHF TGTGCCAGCAGCTTATGGGGAGCCGACAATCAGCCCCAGCATTTT
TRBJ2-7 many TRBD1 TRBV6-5 CASSSRRTGAYEQYF TGTGCCAGCAGTTCCCGTAGGACAGGGGCCTACGAGCAGTACTTC
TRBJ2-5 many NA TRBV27 CASSPRVLYQETQYF TGTGCCAGCAGCCCTAGGGTACTGTACCAAGAGACCCAGTACTTC
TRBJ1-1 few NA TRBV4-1 CASSQIGVNTEAFF TGCGCCAGCAGCCAAATTGGAGTGAACACTGAAGCTTTCTTT
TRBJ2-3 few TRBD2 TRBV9 CASSVGSTSGPTDTQYF TGTGCCAGCAGCGTGGGATCCACTAGCGGGCCTACAGATACGCAGTATTTT
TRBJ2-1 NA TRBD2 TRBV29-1 CSVEEGLAGGPKVVVGQFF TGCAGCGTTGAAGAGGGACTAGCGGGAGGGCCGAAAGTCGTCGTTGGGCAGTTCTTC
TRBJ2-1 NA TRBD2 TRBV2 CATRKAITSGRPWEQFF TGTGCCACCAGGAAAGCGATTACTAGCGGGAGGCCGTGGGAGCAGTTCTTC
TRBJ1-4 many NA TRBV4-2 CASSPDGASNEKLFF TGTGCCAGCAGCCCAGACGGCGCTTCTAATGAAAAACTGTTTTTT
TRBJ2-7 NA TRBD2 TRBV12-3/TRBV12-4 CASSREIRGGSSYEQYF TGTGCCAGCAGTCGGGAGATTCGGGGGGGGAGCTCCTACGAGCAGTACTTC
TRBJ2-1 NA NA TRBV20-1 CSARVTGETLSYNEQFF TGCAGTGCTAGAGTAACCGGGGAAACGTTATCCTACAATGAGCAGTTCTTC
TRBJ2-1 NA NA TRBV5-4 CASSLEAGRYNEQFF TGTGCCAGCAGCTTGGAGGCGGGCCGGTACAATGAGCAGTTCTTC
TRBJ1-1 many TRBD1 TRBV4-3 CASSQVGTGYDTEAFF TGCGCCAGCAGCCAAGTTGGGACAGGGTACGACACTGAAGCTTTCTTT
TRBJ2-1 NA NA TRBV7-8 CASSLHPSERPRIYNEQFF TGTGCCAGCAGCTTACACCCATCTGAGCGCCCCCGAATATACAATGAGCAGTTCTTC
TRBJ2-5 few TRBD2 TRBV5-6 CASSLRLAYVQETQYF TGTGCCAGCAGCTTAAGACTAGCGTACGTCCAAGAGACCCAGTACTTC
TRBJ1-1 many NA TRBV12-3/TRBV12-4 CASSFGGNTEAFF TGTGCCAGCAGCTTCGGGGGGAACACTGAAGCTTTCTTT
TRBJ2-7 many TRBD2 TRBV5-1 CASSLQTGLAAYEQYF TGCGCCAGCAGCTTACAAACGGGACTAGCGGCCTACGAGCAGTACTTC
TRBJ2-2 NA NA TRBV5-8 CASLGSLSTGELFF TGTGCCAGCCTTGGGTCCTTGTCCACCGGGGAGCTGTTTTTT
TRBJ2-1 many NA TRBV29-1 CSGRRTQGNEQFF TGCAGCGGAAGACGGACGCAGGGCAATGAGCAGTTCTTC
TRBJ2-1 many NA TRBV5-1 CASSLPRLGSYNEQFF TGCGCCAGCAGCCTACCAAGACTGGGCTCCTACAATGAGCAGTTCTTC